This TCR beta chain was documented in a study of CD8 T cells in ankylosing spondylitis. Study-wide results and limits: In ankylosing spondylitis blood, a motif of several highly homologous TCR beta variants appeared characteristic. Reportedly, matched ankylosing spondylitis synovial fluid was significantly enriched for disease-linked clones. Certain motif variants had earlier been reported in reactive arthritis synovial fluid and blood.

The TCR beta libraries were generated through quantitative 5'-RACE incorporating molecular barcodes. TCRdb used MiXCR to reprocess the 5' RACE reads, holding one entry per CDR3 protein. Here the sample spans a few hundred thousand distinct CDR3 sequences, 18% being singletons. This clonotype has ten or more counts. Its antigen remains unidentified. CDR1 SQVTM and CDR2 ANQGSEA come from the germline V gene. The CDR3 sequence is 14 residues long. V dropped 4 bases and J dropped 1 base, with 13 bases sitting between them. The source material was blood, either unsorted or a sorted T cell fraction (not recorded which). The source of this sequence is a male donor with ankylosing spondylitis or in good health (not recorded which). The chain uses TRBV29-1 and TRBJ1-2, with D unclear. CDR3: CSVGPGSHNYGYTF. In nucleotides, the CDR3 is TGCAGCGTTGGCCCTGGGAGTCATAACTATGGCTACACCTTC.